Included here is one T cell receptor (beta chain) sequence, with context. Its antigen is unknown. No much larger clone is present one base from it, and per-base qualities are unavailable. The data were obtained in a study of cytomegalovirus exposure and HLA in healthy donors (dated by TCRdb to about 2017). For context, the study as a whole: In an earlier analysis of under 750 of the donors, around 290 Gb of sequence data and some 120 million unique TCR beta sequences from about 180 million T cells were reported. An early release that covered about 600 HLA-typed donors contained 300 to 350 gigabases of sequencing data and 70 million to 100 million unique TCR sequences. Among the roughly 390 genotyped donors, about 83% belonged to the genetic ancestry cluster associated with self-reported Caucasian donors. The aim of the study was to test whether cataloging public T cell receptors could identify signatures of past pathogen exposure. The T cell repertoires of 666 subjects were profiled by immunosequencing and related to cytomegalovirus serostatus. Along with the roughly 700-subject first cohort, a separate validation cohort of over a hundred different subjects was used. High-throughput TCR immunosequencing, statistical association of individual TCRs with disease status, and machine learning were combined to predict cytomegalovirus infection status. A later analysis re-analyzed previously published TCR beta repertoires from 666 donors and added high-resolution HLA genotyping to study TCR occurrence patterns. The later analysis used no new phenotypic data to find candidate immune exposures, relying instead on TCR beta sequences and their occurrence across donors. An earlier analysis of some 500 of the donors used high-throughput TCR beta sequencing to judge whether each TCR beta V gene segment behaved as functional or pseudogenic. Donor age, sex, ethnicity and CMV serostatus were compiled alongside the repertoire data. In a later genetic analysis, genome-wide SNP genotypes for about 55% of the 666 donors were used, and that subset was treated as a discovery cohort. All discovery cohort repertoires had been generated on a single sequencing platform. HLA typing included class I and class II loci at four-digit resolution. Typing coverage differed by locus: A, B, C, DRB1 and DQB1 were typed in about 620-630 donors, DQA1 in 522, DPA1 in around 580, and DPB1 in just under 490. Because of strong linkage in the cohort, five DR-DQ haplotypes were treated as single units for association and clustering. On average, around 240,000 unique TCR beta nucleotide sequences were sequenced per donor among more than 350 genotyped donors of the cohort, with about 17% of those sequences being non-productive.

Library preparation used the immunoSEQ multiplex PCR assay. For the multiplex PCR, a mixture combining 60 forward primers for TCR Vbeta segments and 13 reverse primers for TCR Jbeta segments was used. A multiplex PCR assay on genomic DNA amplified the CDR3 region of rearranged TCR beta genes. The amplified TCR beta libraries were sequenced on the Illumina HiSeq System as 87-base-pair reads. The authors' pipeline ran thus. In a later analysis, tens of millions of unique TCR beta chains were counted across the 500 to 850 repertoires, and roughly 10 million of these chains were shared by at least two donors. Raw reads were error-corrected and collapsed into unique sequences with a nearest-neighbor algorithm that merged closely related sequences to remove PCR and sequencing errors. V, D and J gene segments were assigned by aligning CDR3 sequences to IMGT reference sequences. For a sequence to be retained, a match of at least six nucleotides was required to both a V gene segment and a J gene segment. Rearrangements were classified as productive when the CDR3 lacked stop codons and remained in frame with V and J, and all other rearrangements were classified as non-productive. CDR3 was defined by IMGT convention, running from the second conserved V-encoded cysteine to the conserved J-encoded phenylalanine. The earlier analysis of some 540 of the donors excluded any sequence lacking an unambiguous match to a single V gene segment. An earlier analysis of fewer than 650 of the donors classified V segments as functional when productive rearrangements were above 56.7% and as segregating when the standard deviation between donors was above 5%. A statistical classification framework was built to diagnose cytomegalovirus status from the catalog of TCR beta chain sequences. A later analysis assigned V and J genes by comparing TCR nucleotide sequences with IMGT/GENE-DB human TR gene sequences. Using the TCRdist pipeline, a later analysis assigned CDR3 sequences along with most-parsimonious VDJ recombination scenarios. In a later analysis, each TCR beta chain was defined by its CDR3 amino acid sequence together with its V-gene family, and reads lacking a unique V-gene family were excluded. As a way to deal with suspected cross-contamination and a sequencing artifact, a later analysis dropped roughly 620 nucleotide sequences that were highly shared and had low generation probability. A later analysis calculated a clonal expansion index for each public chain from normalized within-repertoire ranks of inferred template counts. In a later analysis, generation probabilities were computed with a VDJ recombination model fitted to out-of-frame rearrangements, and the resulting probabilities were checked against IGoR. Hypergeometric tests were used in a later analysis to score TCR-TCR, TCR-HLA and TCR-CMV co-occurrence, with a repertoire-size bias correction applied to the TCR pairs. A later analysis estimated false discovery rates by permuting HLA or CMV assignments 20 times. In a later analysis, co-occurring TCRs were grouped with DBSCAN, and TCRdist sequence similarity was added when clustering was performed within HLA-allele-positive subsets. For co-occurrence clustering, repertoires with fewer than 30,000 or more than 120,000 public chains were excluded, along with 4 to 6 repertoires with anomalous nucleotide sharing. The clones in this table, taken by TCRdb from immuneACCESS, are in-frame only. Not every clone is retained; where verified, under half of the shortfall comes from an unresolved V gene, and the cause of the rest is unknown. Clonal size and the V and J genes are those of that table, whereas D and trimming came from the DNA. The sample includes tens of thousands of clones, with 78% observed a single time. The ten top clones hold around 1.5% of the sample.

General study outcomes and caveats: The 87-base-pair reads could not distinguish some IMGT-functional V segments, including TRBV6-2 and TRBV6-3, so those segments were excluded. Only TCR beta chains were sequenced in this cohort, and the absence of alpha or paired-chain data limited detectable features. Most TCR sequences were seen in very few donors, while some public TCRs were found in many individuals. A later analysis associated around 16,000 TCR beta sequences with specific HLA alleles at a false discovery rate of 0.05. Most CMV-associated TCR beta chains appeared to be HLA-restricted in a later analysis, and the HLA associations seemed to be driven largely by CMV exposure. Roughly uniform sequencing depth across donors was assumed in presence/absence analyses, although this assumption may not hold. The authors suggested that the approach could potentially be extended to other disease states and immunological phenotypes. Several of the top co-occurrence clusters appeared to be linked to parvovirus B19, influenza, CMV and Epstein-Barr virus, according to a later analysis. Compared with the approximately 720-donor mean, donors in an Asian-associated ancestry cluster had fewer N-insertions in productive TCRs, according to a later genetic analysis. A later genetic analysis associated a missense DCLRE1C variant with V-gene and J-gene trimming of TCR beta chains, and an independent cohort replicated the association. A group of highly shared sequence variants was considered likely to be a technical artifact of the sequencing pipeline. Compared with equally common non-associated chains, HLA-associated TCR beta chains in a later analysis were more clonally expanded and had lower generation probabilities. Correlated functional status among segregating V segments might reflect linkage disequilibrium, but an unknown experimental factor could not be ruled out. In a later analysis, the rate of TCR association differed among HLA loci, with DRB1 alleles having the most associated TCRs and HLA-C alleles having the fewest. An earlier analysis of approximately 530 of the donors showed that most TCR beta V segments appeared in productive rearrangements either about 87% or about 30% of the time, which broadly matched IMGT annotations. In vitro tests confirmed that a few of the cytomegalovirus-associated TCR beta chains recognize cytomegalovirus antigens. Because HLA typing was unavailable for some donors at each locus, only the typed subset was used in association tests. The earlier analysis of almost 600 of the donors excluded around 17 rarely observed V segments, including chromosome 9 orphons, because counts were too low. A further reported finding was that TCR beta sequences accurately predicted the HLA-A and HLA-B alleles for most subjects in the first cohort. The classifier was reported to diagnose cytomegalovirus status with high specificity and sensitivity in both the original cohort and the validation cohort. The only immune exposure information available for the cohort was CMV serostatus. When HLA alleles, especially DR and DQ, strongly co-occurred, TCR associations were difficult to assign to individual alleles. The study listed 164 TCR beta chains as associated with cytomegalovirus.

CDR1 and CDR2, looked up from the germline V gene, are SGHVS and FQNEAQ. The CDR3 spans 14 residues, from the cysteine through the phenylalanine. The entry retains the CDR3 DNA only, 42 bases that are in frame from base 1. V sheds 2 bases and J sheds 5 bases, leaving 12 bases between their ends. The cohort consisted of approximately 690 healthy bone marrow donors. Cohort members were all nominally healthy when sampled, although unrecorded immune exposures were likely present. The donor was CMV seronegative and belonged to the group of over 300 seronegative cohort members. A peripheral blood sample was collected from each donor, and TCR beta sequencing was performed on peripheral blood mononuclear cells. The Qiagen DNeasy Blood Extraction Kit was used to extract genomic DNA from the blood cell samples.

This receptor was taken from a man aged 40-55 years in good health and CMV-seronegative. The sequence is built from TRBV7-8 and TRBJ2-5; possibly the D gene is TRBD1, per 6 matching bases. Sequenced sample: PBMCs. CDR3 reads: CASSLSTGFETQYF. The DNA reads TGTGCCAGCAGCTTATCTACAGGGTTCGAGACCCAGTACTTC.